The count of the clone carrying this T cell receptor (beta chain) is one. The sample is drawn from a study of blood T cell repertoires in COVID-19. Study in general: PBMCs, B-cell-depleted T cells, or T cells were the source of the cDNA or gDNA that made up the material.

The CDR3 totals 14 residues. Losses at the gene ends were 8 bases for V and 7 bases for J; bases not matched to a gene: 6. Germline-derived CDR1 and CDR2 are SNHLY and FYNNEI. Cohort 3 donors were reported recovered after two negative PCRs, clearance, or symptom resolution. In the original workflow: Amplifying reference gene primers gave estimates of nucleated cell counts. Measured with immunoSEQ multiplex PCR; TCRdb has only the in-frame clones, and not every one. V, J and clone size reflect that table, while D and trimming were determined from the DNA. This table holds more than 300,000 clones, 70% to 90% found once.

The clonotype originates from a woman aged 25-40 years who had recovered from COVID-19. The specimen sequenced was PBMCs or T cells enriched from blood (not recorded which). The chain employs TRBV2 and TRBJ2-1; 12 bases are shared with TRBD2. This chain's CDR3 is CASGRLAGVNEQFF. The CDR3 coding sequence is TGTGCCAGCGGCCGACTAGCGGGGGTTAATGAGCAGTTCTTC.